This TCR beta chain was captured by sequencing in a study of cytomegalovirus exposure and HLA in healthy donors. Across the whole study: A data release that came early held some 84 million unique TCRs from HLA-typed donors. General study points: There were several of the most significant clusters that appeared linked to common viral pathogens in a later analysis.

In regard to this clone: Its antigen is as yet unknown.

Donors counted as nominally healthy when sampled, yet unrecorded immune exposures were likely. V dropped 0 bases and J dropped 5; count of bases not matched to a gene: 20. CDR1 is SGHTA, CDR2 FQGNSA, per germline. The CDR3 contains 21 residues. The primer mix had 60 Vbeta and 13 Jbeta primers. Only in-frame clones appear in the TCRdb table, and some are missing; sequencing was by immunoSEQ multiplex PCR. The table records over 150,000 clones, 65% to 90% of them present only once. Input material: PBMCs. This TCR was sampled from a man in his forties or fifties in good health and CMV-seropositive. This chain joins TRBV7-2 and TRBJ2-2; 8 bases map to TRBD1. In DNA form, the CDR3 reads TGTGCCAGCAGCTTAGCGTATTACACAGGACAGGGTCATTTGAGGACCGGGGAGCTGTTTTTT. Encoded protein: CASSLAYYTGQGHLRTGELFF.